Below are 11 T cell receptor beta chains sequenced from a single sample in a study of T cells in Graves' hyperthyroidism and ophthalmopathy (dated by TCRdb to about 2019). The protocol used for the library was multiplex PCR. The instrument was an Illumina HiSeq 2000. The TCR beta CDR3 regions were amplified from RNA transcripts. The first round of RT-PCR for the TCR CDR3 was performed with the HTBI primer set and the Qiagen OneStep RT-PCR kit. The public reads were reprocessed in TCRdb via fastp at Q25 and MiXCR, keeping in-frame beta chains. One record per CDR3 amino acid sequence lists the most common genes and DNA. The sample includes about 540,000 distinct CDR3 sequences, with around 42% observed a single time. The ten largest clonotypes hold around 8% of the sample. The sample was peripheral blood or thyroid tissue (not recorded which). The receptors shown here come from a woman under 30 with Graves' hyperthyroidism.

Many counts were recorded for this clonotype. The chain joins TRBV10-3 to TRBJ1-2, with D possibly being TRBD1 (6 bases). The CDR3 extends over 12 amino acids. CDR1 is ENHRY, CDR2 SYGVKD, per germline. Trimming left V 4 bases short and J 6 bases short, with 9 bases between. This CDR3 reads CAISGGADGYTF. Written as DNA, the CDR3 is TGTGCCATCAGTGGGGGGGCCGATGGCTACACCTTC.

This clonotype was observed at least ten times. The chain carries TRBV7-9 and TRBJ1-2; no clear D gene. Per germline, CDR1 SEHNR and CDR2 FQNEAQ (reference sequence). The ends were cut back, 7 bases at V and 4 bases at J, with 16 bases in the middle. This CDR3 is 14 amino acids long. The CDR3 is CASTRWPETYGYTF. DNA for the CDR3: TGTGCCAGCACCCGATGGCCAGAGACCTATGGCTACACCTTC.

The count of this clonotype is one. V gene TRBV7-9 combines with J gene TRBJ1-1; a possible D gene is TRBD1 (5 bases). The CDR3 consists of 18 residues. Germline CDR1 is SEHNR and CDR2 is FQNEAQ (reference sequence). With 2 bases removed from V and 0 bases from J, the gap between germline ends came to 19 bases. CDR3 sequence (DNA): TGTGCCAGCAGCTTAAGGACCTCCGGGGCCAGGGTGAACACTGAAGCTTTCTTT. Translating it yields CASSLRTSGARVNTEAFF.

J is TRBJ1-5 and V is TRBV29-1; a possible D gene is TRBD1 (5 bases). CDR1 SQVTM and CDR2 ANQGSEA come from the germline V gene. V lost 3 bases to trimming and J lost 2 bases, with 26 bases between them. The CDR3 is made up of 19 amino acids. The CDR3 nucleotides read TGCAGCGTTGAGGTAGCGGGAGTTAACACCGGGGACGGCAATCAGCCCCAGCATTTT. Encoded protein: CSVEVAGVNTGDGNQPQHF.

Only one count was recorded for this clonotype. A much larger clone lies one base from this, so it may be a read error. The chain carries TRBV2 and TRBJ2-7; 12 bases agree with TRBD1. This CDR3 comprises 13 residues. Trimming cost V 9 bases and J 7 bases; bases outside gene matches: 7. Germline loops: CDR1 SNHLY, CDR2 FYNNEI. CDR3: CASRGQGAGEQYF. The CDR3 region has the DNA TGTGCCAGTAGGGGACAGGGGGCCGGTGAGCAGTACTTC.

The V and J genes are TRBV7-6 and TRBJ2-7, with D possibly called TRBD1 or TRBD2 (5 bases each). Deletions cut 5 bases from V and 7 bases from J, with 15 bases between. Per the germline V gene, CDR1 is SGHVS and CDR2 is FNYEAQ. The CDR3 has 13 residues. This CDR3 reads CASSPGTAQEQYF. CDR3 DNA sequence: TGTGCCAGCAGCCCCGGGACCGCCCAAGAGCAGTACTTC. Full variable domain (missing parts from reference TRBV7-6 and TRBJ2-7): GAGVSQSPRYKVTKRGQDVALRCDPISGHVSLYWYRQALGQGPEFLTYFNYEAQQDKSGLPNDRFSAERPEGSISTLTIQRTEQRDSAMYRCASSPGTAQEQYFGPGTRLTVT.

CDR3 nucleotide sequence: TGTGCCAGTAGTTCCCGGACGGCCACAGATACGCAGTATTTT. Its translation: CASSSRTATDTQYF. V gene TRBV19 combines with J gene TRBJ2-3; no clear D. The CDR3 length is 14 residues. V lost 5 bases and J 2 bases, leaving 11 bases between the germline ends. Germline-derived CDR1 and CDR2 are LNHDA and SQIVND (reference sequence).

This chain joins TRBV29-1 and TRBJ1-2; possibly TRBD1 for D (5 bases). CDR3 length: 9 residues. Germline V lookup: CDR1 SQVTM, CDR2 ANQGSEA. The V and J ends lost 7 bases and 8 bases respectively, with 8 bases between them. The DNA for the CDR3 is TGCAGCGCTGGGGGGGGCTACACCTTC. Protein product: CSAGGGYTF.

The rearrangement links TRBV5-1 to TRBJ2-5; tentatively, D is TRBD1 (5 bases). V gave up 4 bases and J gave up 0 bases, with 10 bases separating them. The CDR3 extends over 14 amino acids. Germline V lookup: CDR1 SGHRS, CDR2 YFSETQ. CDR3 sequence: CASSVATDQETQYF. CDR3 bases: TGCGCCAGCAGCGTTGCGACAGACCAAGAGACCCAGTACTTC.

Ten or more counts support this clonotype. This chain connects TRBV7-9 to TRBJ2-5; 10 bases match TRBD1. Germline V gene lookup returns CDR1 SEHNR and CDR2 FQNEAQ (reference sequence). With V trimmed by 5 bases and J by 5 bases, 5 bases remained unmatched. The CDR3 has 14 residues. CDR3 loop: CASSHGQGGETQYF. The CDR3 DNA follows: TGTGCCAGCAGCCATGGACAGGGGGGGGAGACCCAGTACTTC.

This clonotype was seen a few times. V usage is TRBV7-9 and J usage is TRBJ2-2; weak D call: TRBD2 (5 bases). Germline lookup yields CDR1 SEHNR and CDR2 FQNEAQ (reference sequence). Trimming pared 5 bases from V and 5 bases from J, leaving 15 bases between. This CDR3 is 15 amino acids long. The CDR3 DNA is TGTGCCAGCAGCCCTCGGCTAGCAGCTACCGGGGAGCTGTTTTTT. Its translation is CASSPRLAATGELFF.